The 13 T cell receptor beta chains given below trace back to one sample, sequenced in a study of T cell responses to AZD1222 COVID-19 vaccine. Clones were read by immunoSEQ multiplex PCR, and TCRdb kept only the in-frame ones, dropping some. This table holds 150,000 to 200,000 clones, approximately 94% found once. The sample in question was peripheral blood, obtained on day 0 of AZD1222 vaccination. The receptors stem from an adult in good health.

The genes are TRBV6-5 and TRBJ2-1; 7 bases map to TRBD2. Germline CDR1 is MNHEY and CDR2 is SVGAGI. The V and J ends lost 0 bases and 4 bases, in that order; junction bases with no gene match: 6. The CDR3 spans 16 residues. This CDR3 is CASSYSPSGRYNEQFF. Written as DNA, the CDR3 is TGTGCCAGCAGTTACTCCCCTAGCGGTCGATACAATGAGCAGTTCTTC.

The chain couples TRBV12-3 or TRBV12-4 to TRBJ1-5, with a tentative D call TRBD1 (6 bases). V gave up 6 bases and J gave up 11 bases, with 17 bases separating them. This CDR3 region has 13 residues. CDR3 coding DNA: TGTGCCAGCAGCGGTACAGGGTTCACGACCCAGCATTTT. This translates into CASSGTGFTTQHF.

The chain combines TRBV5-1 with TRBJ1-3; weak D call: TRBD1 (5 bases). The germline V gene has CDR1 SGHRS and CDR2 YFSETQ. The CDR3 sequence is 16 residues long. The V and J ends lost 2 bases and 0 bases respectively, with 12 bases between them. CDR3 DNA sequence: TGCGCCAGCAGCTTCACGGGACTTGGCTCTGGAAACACCATATATTTT. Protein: CASSFTGLGSGNTIYF.

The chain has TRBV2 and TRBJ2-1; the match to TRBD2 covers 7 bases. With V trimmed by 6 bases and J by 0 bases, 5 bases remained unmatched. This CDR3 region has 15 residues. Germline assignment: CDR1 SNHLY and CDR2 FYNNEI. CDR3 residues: CASRTLAVSYNEQFF. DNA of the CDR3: TGTGCCAGCAGGACCCTAGCGGTCTCCTACAATGAGCAGTTCTTC.

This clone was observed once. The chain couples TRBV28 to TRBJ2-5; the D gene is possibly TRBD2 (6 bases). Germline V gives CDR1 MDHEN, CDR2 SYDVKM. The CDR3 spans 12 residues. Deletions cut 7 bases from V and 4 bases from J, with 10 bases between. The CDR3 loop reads CASNPGGETQYF. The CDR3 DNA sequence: TGTGCCAGCAACCCCGGGGGAGAGACCCAGTACTTC.

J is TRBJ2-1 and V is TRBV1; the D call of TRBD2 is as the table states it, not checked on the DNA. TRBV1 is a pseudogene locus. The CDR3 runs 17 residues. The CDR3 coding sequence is TGCACCAGTCCAAGACCGGGGCGGGAGGCCCTCTACAATGAGCAGTTCTTC. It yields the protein CTSPRPGREALYNEQFF.

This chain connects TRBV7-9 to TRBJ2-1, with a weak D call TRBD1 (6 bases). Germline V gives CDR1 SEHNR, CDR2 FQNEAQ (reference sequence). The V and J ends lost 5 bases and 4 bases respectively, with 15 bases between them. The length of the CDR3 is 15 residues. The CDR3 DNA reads TGTGCCAGCAGCCCAAACAGGGTAATTTACAATGAGCAGTTCTTC. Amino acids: CASSPNRVIYNEQFF. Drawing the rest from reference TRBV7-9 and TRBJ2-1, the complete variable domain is DTGVSQNPRHKITKRGQNVTFRCDPISEHNRLYWYRQTLGQGPEFLTYFQNEAQLEKSRLLSDRFSAERPKGSFSTLEIQRTEQGDSAMYLCASSPNRVIYNEQFFGPGTRLTVL.

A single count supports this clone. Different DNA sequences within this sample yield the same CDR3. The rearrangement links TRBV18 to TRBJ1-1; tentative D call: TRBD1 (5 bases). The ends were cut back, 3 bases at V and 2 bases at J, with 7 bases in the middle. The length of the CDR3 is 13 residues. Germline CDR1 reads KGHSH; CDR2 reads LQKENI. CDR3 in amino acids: CASSPTGNTEAFF. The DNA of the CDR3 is TGTGCCAGCTCACCCACAGGAAACACTGAAGCTTTCTTT.

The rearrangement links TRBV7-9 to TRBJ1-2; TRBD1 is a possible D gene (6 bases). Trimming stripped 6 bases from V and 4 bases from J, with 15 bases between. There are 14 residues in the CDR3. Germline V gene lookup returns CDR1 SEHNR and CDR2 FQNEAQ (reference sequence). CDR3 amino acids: CASRRGSSPYGYTF. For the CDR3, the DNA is TGTGCCAGCAGGAGGGGGAGTAGCCCCTATGGCTACACCTTC.

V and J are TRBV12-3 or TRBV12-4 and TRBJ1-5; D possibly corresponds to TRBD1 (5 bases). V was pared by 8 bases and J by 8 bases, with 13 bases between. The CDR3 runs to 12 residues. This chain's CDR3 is CASRGGVEPQHF. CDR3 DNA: TGTGCCAGCCGCGGGGGGGTTGAGCCCCAGCATTTT.

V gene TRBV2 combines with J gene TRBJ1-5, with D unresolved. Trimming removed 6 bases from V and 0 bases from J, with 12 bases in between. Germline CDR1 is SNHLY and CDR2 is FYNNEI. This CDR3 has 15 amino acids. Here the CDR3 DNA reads TGTGCCAGCAGAAAACAGATCACTAGCAATCAGCCCCAGCATTTT. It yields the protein CASRKQITSNQPQHF.

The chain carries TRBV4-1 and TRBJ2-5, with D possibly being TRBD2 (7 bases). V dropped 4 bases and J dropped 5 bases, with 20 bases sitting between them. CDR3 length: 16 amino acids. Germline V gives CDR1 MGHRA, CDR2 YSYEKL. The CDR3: CASSPQRGRAGETQYF. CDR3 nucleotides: TGCGCCAGCAGCCCCCAGAGGGGGAGGGCTGGGGAGACCCAGTACTTC.

The CDR3 nucleotides read TGTGCCAGCACCGGACGGAGGGATCAGCCCCAGCATTTT. This codes for CASTGRRDQPQHF. V usage is TRBV12-3 or TRBV12-4 and J usage is TRBJ1-5; D call uncertain. CDR3 length: 13 amino acids. Trimming cost V 7 bases and J 5 bases, with 12 bases left between them.